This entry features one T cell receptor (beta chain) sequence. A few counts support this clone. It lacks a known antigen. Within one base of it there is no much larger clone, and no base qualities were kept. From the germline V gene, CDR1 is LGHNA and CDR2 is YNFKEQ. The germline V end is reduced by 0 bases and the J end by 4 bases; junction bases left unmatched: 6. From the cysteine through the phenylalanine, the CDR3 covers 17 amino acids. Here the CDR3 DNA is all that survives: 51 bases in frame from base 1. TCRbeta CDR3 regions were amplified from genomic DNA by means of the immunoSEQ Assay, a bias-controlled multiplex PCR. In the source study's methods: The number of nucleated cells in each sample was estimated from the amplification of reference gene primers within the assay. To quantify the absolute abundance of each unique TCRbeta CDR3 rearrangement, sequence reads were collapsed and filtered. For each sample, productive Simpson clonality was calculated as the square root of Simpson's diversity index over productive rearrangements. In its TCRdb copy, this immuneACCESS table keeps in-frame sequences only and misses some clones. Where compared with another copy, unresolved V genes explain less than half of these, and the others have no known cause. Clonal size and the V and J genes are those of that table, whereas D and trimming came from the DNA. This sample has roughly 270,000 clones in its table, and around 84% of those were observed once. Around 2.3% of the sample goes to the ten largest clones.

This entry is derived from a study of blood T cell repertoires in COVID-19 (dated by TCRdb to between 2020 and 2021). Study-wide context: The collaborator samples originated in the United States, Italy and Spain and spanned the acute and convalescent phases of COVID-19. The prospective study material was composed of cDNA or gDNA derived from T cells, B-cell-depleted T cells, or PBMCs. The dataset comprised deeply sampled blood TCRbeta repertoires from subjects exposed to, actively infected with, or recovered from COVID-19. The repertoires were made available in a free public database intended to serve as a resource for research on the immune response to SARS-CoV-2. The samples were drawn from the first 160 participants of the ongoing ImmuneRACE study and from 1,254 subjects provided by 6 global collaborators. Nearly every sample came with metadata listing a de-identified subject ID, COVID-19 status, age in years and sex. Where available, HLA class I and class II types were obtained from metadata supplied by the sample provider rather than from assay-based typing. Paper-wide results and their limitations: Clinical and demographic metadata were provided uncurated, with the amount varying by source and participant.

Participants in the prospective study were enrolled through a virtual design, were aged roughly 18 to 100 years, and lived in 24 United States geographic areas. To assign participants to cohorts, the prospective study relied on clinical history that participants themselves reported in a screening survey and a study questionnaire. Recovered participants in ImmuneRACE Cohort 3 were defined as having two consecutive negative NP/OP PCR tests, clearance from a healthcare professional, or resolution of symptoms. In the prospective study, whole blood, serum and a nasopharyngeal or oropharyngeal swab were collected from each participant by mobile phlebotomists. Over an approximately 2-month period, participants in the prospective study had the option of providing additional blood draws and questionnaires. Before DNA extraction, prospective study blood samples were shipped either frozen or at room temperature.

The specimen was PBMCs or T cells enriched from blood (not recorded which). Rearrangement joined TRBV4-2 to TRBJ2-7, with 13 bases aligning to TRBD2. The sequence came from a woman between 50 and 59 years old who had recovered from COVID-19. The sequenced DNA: TGTGCCAGCAGCCAAGAGGGACTAGCGGGAACCACTTACGAGCAGTACTTC. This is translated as CASSQEGLAGTTYEQYF.